This TCR beta chain was recovered during a study of T cells in Graves' hyperthyroidism and ophthalmopathy. The CDR3 is 17 residues long. Germline-derived CDR1 and CDR2 are SGHTA and FQGNSA. The trim removed 5 bases at V and 2 bases at J, leaving 12 bases unmatched. What was amplified from RNA transcripts were TCR beta CDR3 regions. A first-round RT-PCR of the TCR CDR3 used the HTBI primer set. TCRdb processed the multiplex PCR reads anew with MiXCR; each CDR3 protein has one entry. The table includes 750,000 to 950,000 distinct CDR3 sequences, 38% detected once. The sample was blood. This chain joins TRBV7-2 and TRBJ2-5; 9 nucleotides align to TRBD2. The TCR comes from a man between 18 and 35 years old with Graves' hyperthyroidism. The CDR3, as DNA: TGTGCCAGCAGCAACGGGTGGCTAGCGGGAAAGCAAGAGACCCAGTACTTC. Protein sequence: CASSNGWLAGKQETQYF.